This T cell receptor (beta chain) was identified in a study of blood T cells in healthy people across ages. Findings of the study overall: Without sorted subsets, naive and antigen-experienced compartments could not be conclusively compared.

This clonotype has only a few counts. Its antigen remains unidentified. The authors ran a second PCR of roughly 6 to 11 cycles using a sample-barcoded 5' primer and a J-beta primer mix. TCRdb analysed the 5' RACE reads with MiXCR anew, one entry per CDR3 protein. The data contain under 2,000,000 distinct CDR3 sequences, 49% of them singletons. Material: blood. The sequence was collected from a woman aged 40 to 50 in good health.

The CDR3 bases are TGCGCCAGCAGCTTGCCTAAGGAACTCTACACCTTC. Translating gives CASSLPKELYTF. The chain couples TRBV5-1 to TRBJ1-2, with unresolved D. The germline V and J ends were trimmed by 1 base and 10 bases, with 11 bases remaining between them. The germline V gene has CDR1 SGHRS and CDR2 YFSETQ. CDR3 size: 12 residues.